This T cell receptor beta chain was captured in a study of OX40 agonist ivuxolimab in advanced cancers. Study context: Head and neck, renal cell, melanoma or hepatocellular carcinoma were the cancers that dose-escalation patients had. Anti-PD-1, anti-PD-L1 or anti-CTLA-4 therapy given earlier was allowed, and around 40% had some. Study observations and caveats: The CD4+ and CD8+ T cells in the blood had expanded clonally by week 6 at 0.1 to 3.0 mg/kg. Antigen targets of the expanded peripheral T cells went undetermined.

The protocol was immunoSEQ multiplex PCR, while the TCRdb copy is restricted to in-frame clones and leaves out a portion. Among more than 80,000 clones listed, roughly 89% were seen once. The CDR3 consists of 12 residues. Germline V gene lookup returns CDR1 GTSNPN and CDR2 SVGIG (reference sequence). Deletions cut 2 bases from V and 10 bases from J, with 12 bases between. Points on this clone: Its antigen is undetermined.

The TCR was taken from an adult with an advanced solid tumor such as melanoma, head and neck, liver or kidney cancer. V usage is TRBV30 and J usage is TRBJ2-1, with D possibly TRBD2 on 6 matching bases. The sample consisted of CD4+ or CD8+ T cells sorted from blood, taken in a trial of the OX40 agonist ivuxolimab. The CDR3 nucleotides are TGTGCCTGGAGTCCCCAGAGCGGGGAGCAGTTCTTC. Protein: CAWSPQSGEQFF.